This T cell receptor beta chain was recovered during a study of OX40 agonist ivuxolimab in advanced cancers. Study at large: The study gave patients intravenous ivuxolimab at 0.01 to 10 mg/kg every 2 weeks. Patients enrolled in dose escalation were diagnosed with hepatocellular carcinoma, melanoma, renal cell or head and neck cancer.

The CDR3 has 17 amino acids. The V gene's germline CDR1 is MNHGY and CDR2 SVAAGI. The V gene end was trimmed by 6 bases and the J gene end by 8 bases; junction bases not matched to a gene: 16. Profiled with immunoSEQ multiplex PCR; TCRdb holds only in-frame clones, not every one. In the table there are over 65,000 clones, 92% of which are singletons. The timepoints at which blood was sampled were baseline, cycle 4 day 1, and cycle 7 day 1. The clonotype originates from an adult with an advanced solid tumor such as melanoma, head and neck, liver or kidney cancer. The starting material was CD4+ or CD8+ T cells sorted from blood, obtained in a trial of the OX40 agonist ivuxolimab. The rearrangement links TRBV6-9 to TRBJ1-4, with 9 bases fitting TRBD1. The CDR3 region is CASSYRHHRGREEKLFF. CDR3 in DNA: TGTGCCAGCAGCTACCGACACCACAGGGGGCGGGAAGAAAAACTGTTTTTT.